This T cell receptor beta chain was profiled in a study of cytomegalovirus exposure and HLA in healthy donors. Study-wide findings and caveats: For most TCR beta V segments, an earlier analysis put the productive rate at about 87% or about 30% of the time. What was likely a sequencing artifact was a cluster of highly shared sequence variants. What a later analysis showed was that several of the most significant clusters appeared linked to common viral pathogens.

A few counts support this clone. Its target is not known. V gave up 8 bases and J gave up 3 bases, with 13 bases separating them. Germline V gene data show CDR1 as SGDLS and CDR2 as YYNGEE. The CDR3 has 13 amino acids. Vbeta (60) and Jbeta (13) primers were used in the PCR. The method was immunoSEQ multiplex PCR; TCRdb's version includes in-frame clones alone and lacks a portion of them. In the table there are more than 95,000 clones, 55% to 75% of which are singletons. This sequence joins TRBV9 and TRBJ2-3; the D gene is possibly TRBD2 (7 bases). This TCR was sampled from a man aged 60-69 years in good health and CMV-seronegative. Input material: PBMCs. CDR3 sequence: CASMAGATDTQYF. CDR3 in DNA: TGTGCCAGTATGGCGGGGGCTACAGATACGCAGTATTTT.